This T cell receptor (beta chain) was recorded in a study of blood T cell repertoires in COVID-19. Assay: immunoSEQ multiplex PCR; the TCRdb copy retains only in-frame clones and omits some. Counted here are approximately 350,000 clones, roughly nine tenths occurring once; the ten biggest clones make up 1% to 1.5%. Trimming left V 3 bases short and J 6 bases short, with 17 bases between. The CDR3 runs 15 residues. Germline V lookup: CDR1 LNHDA, CDR2 SQIVND (reference sequence). The J gene is TRBJ1-2, the V gene TRBV19; D call uncertain. This clonotype originated in a man between 35 and 55 years old with acute or convalescent COVID-19. Input material: peripheral blood. The CDR3 region is CASSILGPGSNGYTF. In DNA, the CDR3 is TGTGCCAGTAGTATTCTGGGCCCCGGATCGAATGGCTACACCTTC.